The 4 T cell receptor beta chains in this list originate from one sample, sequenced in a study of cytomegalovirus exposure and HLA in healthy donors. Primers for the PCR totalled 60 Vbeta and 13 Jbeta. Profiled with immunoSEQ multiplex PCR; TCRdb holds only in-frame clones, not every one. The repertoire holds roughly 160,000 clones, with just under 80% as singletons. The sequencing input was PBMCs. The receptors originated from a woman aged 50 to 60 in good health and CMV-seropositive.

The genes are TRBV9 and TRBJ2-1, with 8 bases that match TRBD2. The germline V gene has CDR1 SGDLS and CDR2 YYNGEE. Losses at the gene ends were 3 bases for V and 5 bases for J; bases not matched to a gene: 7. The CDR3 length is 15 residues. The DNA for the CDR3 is TGTGCCAGCAGCGCCCGGGTAGCGGGGAACAATGAGCAGTTCTTC. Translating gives CASSARVAGNNEQFF. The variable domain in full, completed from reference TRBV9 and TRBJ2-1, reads DSGVTQTPKHLITATGQRVTLRCSPRSGDLSVYWYQQSLDQGLQFLIQYYNGEERAKGNILERFSAQQFPDLHSELNLSSLELGDSALYFCASSARVAGNNEQFFGPGTRLTVL.

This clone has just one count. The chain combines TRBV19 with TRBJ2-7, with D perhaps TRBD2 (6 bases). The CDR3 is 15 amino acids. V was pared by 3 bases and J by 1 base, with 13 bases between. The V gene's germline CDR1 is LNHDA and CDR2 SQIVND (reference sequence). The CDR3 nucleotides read TGTGCCAGTAGTATCTACCGGGAGCCTTCCTACGAGCAGTACTTC. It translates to CASSIYREPSYEQYF.

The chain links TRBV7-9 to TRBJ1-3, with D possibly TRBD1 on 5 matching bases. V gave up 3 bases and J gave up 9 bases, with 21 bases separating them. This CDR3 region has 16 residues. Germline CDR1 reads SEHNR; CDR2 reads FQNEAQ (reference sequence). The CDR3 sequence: CASSFQPGGKGGTIYF. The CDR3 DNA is TGTGCCAGCAGCTTCCAGCCGGGGGGAAAAGGCGGCACCATATATTTT.

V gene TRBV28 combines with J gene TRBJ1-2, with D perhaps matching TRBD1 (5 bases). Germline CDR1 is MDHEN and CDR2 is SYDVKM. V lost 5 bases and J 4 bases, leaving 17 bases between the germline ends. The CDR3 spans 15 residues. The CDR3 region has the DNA TGTGCCAGCAGTCCAAAGGGGCGACTCCTCTATGGCTACACCTTC. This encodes CASSPKGRLLYGYTF.